The clone carrying this TCR beta chain is labeled medium-sized. What it binds is unknown. This sample includes further DNA sequences coding for the same CDR3. Sequencing used immunoSEQ multiplex PCR; TCRdb keeps in-frame clones, though not all of them. The sample comprises 25,000 to 35,000 clones, 65% to 85% of which are singletons, and about 28% rests with the top ten. Specified time point: week 47, end of study. Topical imiquimod was applied with each vaccine dose, which held 300 ug of mutant IDH1 20-mer peptide. This record belongs to a study of a mutant IDH1 vaccine in newly diagnosed glioma. Across the whole study: Patients' prior therapy spanned radiotherapy, temozolomide, or both; most underwent both.

Deletions cut 2 bases from V and 0 bases from J, with 11 bases between. In germline, CDR1 is LNHDA, CDR2 SQIVND (reference sequence). The CDR3 totals 16 residues. This clonotype was obtained from a man between 25 and 39 years old with glioma. Sample: PBMCs, taken from a glioma patient whose treatment included an IDH1 peptide vaccine. V and J are TRBV19 and TRBJ2-1; D remains ambiguous. The CDR3 coding sequence is TGTGCCAGTAGTATATCCGGACGTAGCTCCTACAATGAGCAGTTCTTC. Translated, it gives CASSISGRSSYNEQFF.